This TCR beta chain was recovered during a study of CD8+ T cells in alopecia areata. About the research overall: Oral tofacitinib, 5 to 10 mg twice daily, was given in an open-label trial.

The CDR3 is 15 residues long. Germline V gene sequence: CDR1 LGHNA, CDR2 YNFKEQ. V lost 4 bases and J 0 bases, leaving 10 bases between the germline ends. General study findings and limits: Tofacitinib produced a significant decrease in scalp clonality and in expanded CD8+ clones among the top 100.

Treatment specified: oral pan-JAK inhibitor, 5-10 mg twice daily. RNA was isolated and reverse transcribed to cDNA, the sequencing template. The repertoire was sequenced with immunoSEQ multiplex PCR; TCRdb's copy has only in-frame clones and lacks some. The sample lists 200,000 to 250,000 clones; 50% to 75% were seen once. In regard to this clone: The antigen is not known.

This clonotype originated in a human donor with alopecia areata. V is TRBV4-2 and J is TRBJ2-1; D is perhaps TRBD2 (6 bases). Sequenced material: CD4+ T cells sorted from blood, taken at week 4, from a patient treated with tofacitinib. As DNA, the CDR3 is TGTGCCAGCAGCCCGGGACTTCTCTCCTACAATGAGCAGTTCTTC. It specifies CASSPGLLSYNEQFF.